The 10 T cell receptor beta chains in this list originate from one sample, sequenced in a study of cytomegalovirus exposure and HLA in healthy donors. Primers included in the PCR were 60 Vbeta and 13 Jbeta primers. The table came from immunoSEQ multiplex PCR; TCRdb's copy has only in-frame clones and leaves some out. This table holds around 130,000 clones, about 84% found once. The sequencing input was PBMCs. All receptors derive from a boy younger than 18 in good health and CMV-seronegative.

The gene calls are TRBV18 and TRBJ2-2; possibly TRBD2 for D (5 bases). Germline V gene lookup returns CDR1 KGHSH and CDR2 LQKENI. CDR3 length: 15 residues. V dropped 3 bases and J dropped 3 bases, with 11 bases sitting between them. CDR3 amino acids: CASSPSGVHTGELFF. CDR3 DNA: TGTGCCAGCTCACCGAGCGGAGTACACACCGGGGAGCTGTTTTTT.

This clone was seen a handful of times. Other DNA sequences in the sample encode the same CDR3. The chain couples TRBV30 to TRBJ2-7; no clear D. The CDR3 contains 12 residues. The ends were cut back, 5 bases at V and 2 bases at J, with 10 bases in the middle. Per germline, CDR1 GTSNPN and CDR2 SVGIG (reference sequence). Written as DNA, the CDR3 is TGTGCCTGGTCTGGGCTCACCTACGAGCAGTACTTC. Translation gives CAWSGLTYEQYF.

This chain uses TRBV6-5 with TRBJ2-5, with TRBD1 as a possible D gene (6 bases). The V and J ends lost 6 bases and 5 bases respectively, with 19 bases between them. The CDR3 totals 15 residues. The germline CDR1 and CDR2 sequences are MNHEY and SVGAGI. DNA for the CDR3: TGTGCCAGCAGCGTCCTGTGGGGGCCAGGGGAGACCCAGTACTTC. It is translated as CASSVLWGPGETQYF.

This rearrangement joins TRBV6-5 to TRBJ1-6; D remains unclear. Per the germline V gene, CDR1 is MNHEY and CDR2 is SVGAGI. CDR3 length equals 14 residues. V dropped 4 bases and J dropped 4 bases, with 8 bases sitting between them. CDR3: CASSSGIYNSPLHF. The CDR3 DNA is TGTGCCAGCAGTTCCGGGATTTATAATTCACCCCTCCACTTT.

This clone is a singleton in its sample. This rearrangement joins TRBV7-9 to TRBJ2-7; the D gene is possibly TRBD1 (6 bases). Germline CDR1 reads SEHNR; CDR2 reads FQNEAQ (reference sequence). The length of the CDR3 is 14 residues. With 5 bases removed from V and 6 bases from J, the gap between germline ends came to 17 bases. CDR3 in amino acids: CASSRWTDVGEQYF. The CDR3, as DNA: TGTGCCAGCAGCCGCTGGACAGATGTGGGCGAGCAGTACTTC.

The rearrangement links TRBV30 to TRBJ1-3; 7 bases map to TRBD1. The CDR3 consists of 18 residues. From germline, CDR1 is GTSNPN and CDR2 SVGIG (reference sequence). The V segment lost 2 bases and the J segment 0 bases; nucleotides outside the gene matches: 13. CDR3 bases: TGTGCCTGGAGTCTCCGGGGGACAGCCCTGAGCTCTGGAAACACCATATATTTT. As protein: CAWSLRGTALSSGNTIYF.

The genes are TRBV5-6 and TRBJ2-5, with a tentative D call TRBD2 (6 bases). The CDR3 consists of 16 residues. Trimming shortened V by 4 bases and J by 2 bases, and 18 bases separated the two germline ends. The germline V gene has CDR1 SGHDT and CDR2 YYEEEE. CDR3 in DNA: TGTGCCAGCAGCATACTAGTTTCCGGGAGACAAGAGACCCAGTACTTC. As protein: CASSILVSGRQETQYF. The entire variable domain, with the rest obtained from reference TRBV5-6 and TRBJ2-5, is as follows: DAGVTQSPTHLIKTRGQQVTLRCSPKSGHDTVSWYQQALGQGPQFIFQYYEEEERQRGNFPDRFSGHQFPNYSSELNVNALLLGDSALYLCASSILVSGRQETQYFGPGTRLLVL.

V and J are TRBV30 and TRBJ1-2, with D uncertain. The CDR3 covers 12 residues. Per germline, CDR1 GTSNPN and CDR2 SVGIG (reference sequence). Trimming took 1 base from V and 3 from J, leaving 6 bases between them. The CDR3 nucleotides read TGTGCCTGGAGTGCCCGGGACTATGGCTACACCTTC. Protein sequence: CAWSARDYGYTF.

The CDR3 sequence is CASSQGDRGPGGYTF. The CDR3 coding sequence is TGTGCCAGCAGCCAAGGGGACAGGGGGCCGGGGGGCTACACCTTC. This sequence joins TRBV4-2 and TRBJ1-2; TRBD1 matches at 12 bases. This CDR3 has 15 residues. Germline CDR1 LGHNA, CDR2 YNFKEQ. The trim removed 1 base at V and 8 bases at J, leaving 5 bases unmatched.

This sequence joins TRBV5-1 and TRBJ1-4, with 8 bases matching TRBD1. V was clipped by 4 bases and J by 5 bases; unmatched bases: 10. This CDR3 has 16 amino acids. The germline V gene encodes CDR1 SGHRS and CDR2 YFSETQ. CDR3 in DNA: TGCGCCAGCAGCCCCTCGATGACAGGGGAGAATGAAAAACTGTTTTTT. Residues: CASSPSMTGENEKLFF.